Listed here are 18 T cell receptor beta chains from one sample, sequenced in a study of blood T cell repertoires in COVID-19 (dated by TCRdb to the early 2020s). Preparation of the library involved the immunoSEQ multiplex PCR assay. Entries here come from immuneACCESS through TCRdb and include only in-frame sequences with V and J called. Some clones fail to appear in such tables; in the studies checked, an unresolved V gene covers under half of the shortfall, and the cause of the remainder is unknown. The sample table lists some 300,000 clones, around 90% of them with a count of one. The top ten constitute 1.3% of the sample. Sequencing used peripheral blood. The receptors shown here come from a man between 65 and 79 years old with acute or convalescent COVID-19.

This chain joins TRBV28 and TRBJ1-2, with D unclear. The V gene's germline CDR1 is MDHEN and CDR2 SYDVKM. There are 12 residues in the CDR3. Trimming shortened V by 6 bases and J by 8 bases, and 13 bases separated the two germline ends. Written as DNA, the CDR3 is TGTGCCAGCAGGAGGACGGCGGGGGGCTACACCTTC. It codes for CASRRTAGGYTF.

In its sample, this clone was seen a few times. This CDR3 reads CASSSGISNQPQHF. Here the CDR3 DNA reads TGTGCCAGTAGCTCAGGGATTAGCAATCAGCCCCAGCATTTT. This chain connects TRBV19 to TRBJ1-5; possibly TRBD1 for D (5 bases). The germline V and J ends were trimmed by 6 bases and 0 bases, with 9 bases remaining between them. The CDR3 extends over 14 amino acids. Germline V gene sequence: CDR1 LNHDA, CDR2 SQIVND (reference sequence). Supplemented by reference TRBV19 and TRBJ1-5, the full variable domain reads DGGITQSPKYLFRKEGQNVTLSCEQNLNHDAMYWYRQDPGQGLRLIYYSQIVNDFQKGDIAEGYSVSREKKESFPLTVTSAQKNPTAFYLCASSSGISNQPQHFGDGTRLSIL.

This rearrangement joins TRBV2 to TRBJ1-5; 11 bases line up with TRBD1. J lost 6 bases, V lost 7 bases, and 5 bases had no gene match. The CDR3 is 14 amino acids. CDR1 and CDR2 (germline): SNHLY, FYNNEI. CDR3 DNA sequence: TGTGCCAGCACGCAAGGGACAGGGGGTCAGCCCCAGCATTTT. The encoded protein is CASTQGTGGQPQHF.

The genes are TRBV29-1 and TRBJ2-7, with D possibly TRBD2 on 6 matching bases. Germline CDR1 SQVTM, CDR2 ANQGSEA. The CDR3 runs to 14 residues. Trimming left V 4 bases short and J 0 bases short, with 13 bases between. The CDR3 spells CSVVLALSSYEQYF. Here the CDR3 DNA reads TGCAGCGTTGTGCTAGCGTTAAGCTCCTACGAGCAGTACTTC.

V is TRBV18 and J is TRBJ2-5, with D perhaps matching TRBD1 (5 bases). The CDR3 is 15 residues long. Germline assignment: CDR1 KGHSH and CDR2 LQKENI. The V gene lost 6 bases and the J gene lost 2 bases, with 16 bases spanning the gap. CDR3 nucleotides: TGTGCCAGCTCGGTCCCAGGGAATTTTCAAGAGACCCAGTACTTC. Protein: CASSVPGNFQETQYF.

In its sample, this clone was seen a few times. The CDR3 reads CASSLVDRERSPLHF. Here the CDR3 DNA reads TGTGCCAGCAGTTTAGTAGACAGGGAACGGTCACCCCTCCACTTT. The V and J genes are TRBV28 and TRBJ1-6; TRBD1 agrees at 7 bases. The CDR3 loop spans 15 amino acids. V trimming: 2 bases; J trimming: 10 bases; junction bases outside the gene matches: 8. CDR1 is MDHEN, CDR2 SYDVKM, per germline.

This clone was seen once. The chain is built from TRBV28 and TRBJ2-3; D is possibly TRBD1 (6 bases). With 6 bases removed from V and 3 bases from J, the gap between germline ends came to 10 bases. Per germline, CDR1 MDHEN and CDR2 SYDVKM. The CDR3 totals 13 residues. In nucleotides, the CDR3 is TGTGCCAGCAGCCCCACAGGGACAGATACGCAGTATTTT. This encodes CASSPTGTDTQYF.

The chain joins TRBV5-1 to TRBJ2-1; D unresolved. V dropped 0 bases and J dropped 8 bases, with 12 bases sitting between them. Germline CDR1 SGHRS, CDR2 YFSETQ. This CDR3 region has 14 residues. The CDR3 spells CASSLEASLDEQFF. The CDR3 nucleotides read TGCGCCAGCAGCTTGGAGGCTAGTCTCGATGAGCAGTTCTTC.

This clone has just one count. The chain has TRBV23-1 and TRBJ2-2; a weak D match, TRBD1 (6 bases). TRBV23-1 is placed among ORFs of uncertain function. The V end lost 0 bases, the J end lost 7 bases, and 18 bases lay between the germline ends. The CDR3 length is 17 residues. CDR3 loop: CASSQSRRDKLCGELFF. For the CDR3, the DNA is TGCGCCAGCAGTCAATCTCGCCGGGACAAGCTTTGCGGGGAGCTGTTTTTT.

The genes are TRBV5-4 and TRBJ2-7, with 10 bases matching TRBD2. J was trimmed by 3 bases and V by 4 bases; bases with no gene match: 4. CDR3 size: 14 residues. Germline CDR1 reads SGHNT; CDR2 reads YYREEE (reference sequence). CDR3 protein: CASSSGGVSYEQYF. CDR3 in DNA: TGTGCCAGCAGCAGCGGGGGGGTTAGCTACGAGCAGTACTTC. Supplemented by reference TRBV5-4 and TRBJ2-7, the full variable domain reads ETGVTQSPTHLIKTRGQQVTLRCSSQSGHNTVSWYQQALGQGPQFIFQYYREEENGRGNFPPRFSGLQFPNYSSELNVNALELDDSALYLCASSSGGVSYEQYFGPGTRLTVT.

The rearrangement uses TRBV7-2 and TRBJ2-1; tentative D call: TRBD1 (5 bases). This CDR3 is built from 15 residues. The ends were cut back, 0 bases at V and 1 base at J, with 7 bases in the middle. Germline V gene sequence: CDR1 SGHTA, CDR2 FQGNSA. The CDR3 nucleotides read TGTGCCAGCAGCTTAGCGCAGGGTTCCTACAATGAGCAGTTCTTC. This codes for CASSLAQGSYNEQFF.

The chain has TRBV6-5 and TRBJ1-6; D may be TRBD1 (5 bases). The V and J ends lost 6 bases and 8 bases respectively, with 11 bases between them. Germline V gene data show CDR1 as MNHEY and CDR2 as SVGAGI. The CDR3 consists of 13 residues. CDR3 in amino acids: CASRAGTYSPLHF. Written as DNA, the CDR3 is TGTGCCAGCAGAGCGGGGACTTATTCACCCCTCCACTTT.

The CDR3 DNA sequence: TGTGCCAGCAGTTTAACATACAATCAGCCCCAGCATTTT. Protein sequence: CASSLTYNQPQHF. The V gene is TRBV12-3 or TRBV12-4, the J gene TRBJ1-5, with no clear D. V lost 2 bases to trimming and J lost 3 bases, with 5 bases between them. The CDR3 is 13 residues long.

The rearrangement joins TRBV6-2 or TRBV6-3 to TRBJ2-5, with D perhaps TRBD1 (6 bases). Germline CDR1 MNHEY, CDR2 SVGEGT. The CDR3 is 14 amino acids. Trimming took 5 bases from V and 10 from J, leaving 20 bases between them. CDR3 nucleotide sequence: TGTGCCAGCAGTCAACGGGACACGGCAGGCGTCCAGTACTTC. Translated: CASSQRDTAGVQYF.

The genes are TRBV7-2 and TRBJ2-7, with 7 bases aligning to TRBD2. The V gene end was trimmed by 7 bases and the J gene end by 4 bases; junction bases not matched to a gene: 10. Looked up from germline, CDR1 is SGHTA and CDR2 is FQGNSA. The CDR3 spans 14 residues. The CDR3 is CASNFAGAPYEQYF. CDR3 coding DNA: TGTGCCAGCAATTTCGCGGGAGCCCCATACGAGCAGTACTTC.

The chain couples TRBV11-2 to TRBJ2-5; 7 nucleotides match TRBD1. Per the germline V gene, CDR1 is SGHAT and CDR2 is FQNNGV. The CDR3 is 14 residues long. Trimming at V came to 10 bases and at J to 2 bases, leaving 10 bases not matched to a gene. CDR3 bases: TGTGCCACTTCTCAGGGGGTTTCTCAAGAGACCCAGTACTTC. It yields the protein CATSQGVSQETQYF.

This chain joins TRBV4-3 and TRBJ2-3; 8 bases are shared with TRBD2. Losses at the gene ends were 4 bases for V and 2 bases for J; bases not matched to a gene: 11. This CDR3 has 17 amino acids. CDR1 and CDR2 from the germline V gene are LGHNA and YSLEER. DNA of the CDR3: TGCGCCAGCAGCCGGGCACTCGGGGGGGCCCCCACAGATACGCAGTATTTT. Translated: CASSRALGGAPTDTQYF.

The V and J genes are TRBV2 and TRBJ2-1; maybe TRBD2 (6 bases). The V gene's germline CDR1 is SNHLY and CDR2 FYNNEI. This CDR3 is 15 amino acids long. Trimming removed 4 bases at V and 2 bases at J, with 12 bases between. The CDR3 DNA is TGTGCCAGCAGTGGTGGTAGCGGTCCCTACAATGAGCAGTTCTTC. It codes for CASSGGSGPYNEQFF.